This entry is about one T cell receptor beta chain. What this receptor recognizes is not known. The sample holds no much larger clone one base away, and base qualities are not on file. The CDR3 regions of human TCRbeta chains were analyzed by immunosequencing. The authors' pipeline ran thus. Repertoire TCRs were matched against a reference library of SARS-CoV-2-specific TCRs generated with the MIRA antigen-specificity platform. Breadth was defined as the fraction of unique TCRs that were SARS-CoV-2-associated. Depth was defined as the fraction of total T cells that were SARS-CoV-2-associated. Each spike-specific TCR was assigned to its reactive spike region and to a CD4 or CD8 class using the MIRA data. Log10-transformed breadth and depth values were compared by one-way ANOVA with Sidak's multiple comparisons tests. Drawn from immuneACCESS, this table holds only the in-frame rearrangements with V and J called that TCRdb kept. Clones are partly lost; checked studies trace under half to an unresolved V gene and leave the rest unexplained. That table gives V, J and clone size, and the DNA gave D and trimming. Across this sample there are some 110,000 clones, with roughly 91% seen only once. Around 3.8% of the sample comes from the top ten.

This sample's time point label indicates: about 28 days (+/-7) after the second vaccine dose. AZD1222 recipients given second doses at about 4 weeks or at about 12 weeks were pooled, since spike-specific TCR depth and breadth were not found to differ between the two schedules. Vaccinee samples came from UK trials COV001 and COV002, including a single-blind randomized controlled phase 2/3 trial of AZD1222 (ChAdOx1 nCoV-19) in healthy adults. For TCRbeta chain sequencing, PBMC samples from trial participants were taken at day 0 and at day 28 after the second dose. The data were taken from a study of T cell responses to AZD1222 COVID-19 vaccine (dated by TCRdb to about 2021). Looking at the study overall: A total of approximately 250 trial participants underwent TCR sequencing, of whom approximately 200 had received two doses of AZD1222 and around 26 had received two doses of the MenACWY control vaccine. Trial participants were enrolled into age subgroups of 18-55, 56-69 and 70-plus years, which contained about 150, 27 and 61 TCR-sequenced participants, respectively. The paper's findings and limits, for the study overall: The whole spike protein was spanned by vaccine-associated CD4 TCRs, and dominant responses were seen in regions 160-218 and 743-854. In the small 56-69-year group, the increase in depth fell short of significance, most likely because of low power. Conclusions about previously exposed vaccinees were limited because only a handful of AZD1222 recipients were SARS-CoV-2 seropositive at baseline. Epitopes outside the regions mutated in the B.1.351 and B.1.1.7 variants were reportedly recognized by nearly half of the unique spike-specific TCRs. Most participants were white British and females outnumbered males, and the authors suggested that clonal diversity may have been underestimated. Because no samples from the day 14 peak response were available, repertoires could be characterized only after the peak T cell response. A significant rise in spike-specific TCR breadth and depth was observed after two AZD1222 doses relative to day 0 and relative to MenACWY recipients.

CDR1 and CDR2, per the germline V gene, are ENHRY and SYGVKD. V is reduced by 10 bases and J by 2 bases, leaving a spacing of 12 bases between them. From the cysteine through the phenylalanine, the CDR3 covers 12 amino acids. CDR3 DNA is the only sequence kept; it has 36 bases, read in frame from the first base. This sequence uses TRBV10-3 and TRBJ2-7; too little of a D gene remains to name it. This TCR came from an adult who received the AZD1222 COVID-19 vaccine. Sequenced material: peripheral blood, taken 28 days after the second AZD1222 dose. CDR3 sequence: CATTQPPYEQYF. Read as DNA, the sequence is TGTGCCACGACACAGCCGCCCTACGAGCAGTACTTC.